These 24 T cell receptor beta chains originate from one sample sequenced in a study of molecular identifiers for immune sequencing clone quantification. TCRdb redid the calling of the PCR reads with MiXCR, one entry per CDR3 protein. Of about 500,000 distinct CDR3 sequences listed, 20% to 25% are singletons. Sequenced material: naive CD8+ T cells from blood, with Jurkat cell RNA spiked in. Subset defined: FACS-sorted CD8+CD4-CCR7+CD45RA+ naive T cells. Receptors were obtained from a human donor in good health. Some libraries in this study had Jurkat cell RNA spiked in.

V usage is TRBV30 and J usage is TRBJ2-7; D remains ambiguous. Germline CDR1 GTSNPN, CDR2 SVGIG (reference sequence). The length of the CDR3 is 13 residues. Trimming stripped 0 bases from V and 2 bases from J, with 8 bases between. CDR3 nucleotide sequence: TGTGCCTGGAGTGTTCGGCTAACCTACGAGCAGTACTTC. Translated: CAWSVRLTYEQYF.

The chain recombines TRBV19 with TRBJ1-5; no reliable D call. V lost 7 bases, J lost 0 bases, and 10 bases lay in between. The CDR3 loop spans 14 amino acids. The germline V gene encodes CDR1 LNHDA and CDR2 SQIVND (reference sequence). In DNA form, the CDR3 reads TGTGCCAGTACCGCTAACCATAGCAATCAGCCCCAGCATTTT. Its translation is CASTANHSNQPQHF. The whole variable domain, remainder taken from reference TRBV19 and TRBJ1-5, is DGGITQSPKYLFRKEGQNVTLSCEQNLNHDAMYWYRQDPGQGLRLIYYSQIVNDFQKGDIAEGYSVSREKKESFPLTVTSAQKNPTAFYLCASTANHSNQPQHFGDGTRLSIL.

With respect to this clonotype: A far larger clone differs by one base, so this is likely a read error. The chain links TRBV12-3 or TRBV12-4 to TRBJ2-5; possibly TRBD1 or TRBD2 for D (5 bases each). This CDR3 has 14 residues. Written as DNA, the CDR3 is TGTGCCTGCAGTCTAACAGGAGGACAAGAGACCCAGTACTTC. Translation gives CACSLTGGQETQYF.

Comments on this clonotype: A much larger clone sits a single nucleotide away, making a read error possible. The chain has TRBV6-6 and TRBJ1-2, with D unresolved. In germline, CDR1 is MNHNY, CDR2 SVGAGI (reference sequence). The CDR3 totals 13 residues. Trimming shortened V by 10 bases and J by 2 bases, and 14 bases separated the two germline ends. For the CDR3, the DNA is TGTGCCACCAAGGGAGGGAGGAACTATGGCTACACCTTC. It yields the protein CATKGGRNYGYTF.

This clonotype was found many times. V gene TRBV20-1 combines with J gene TRBJ1-5; TRBD1 aligns across 7 bases. CDR1 DFQATT and CDR2 SNEGSKA come from the germline V gene (reference sequence). The V segment lost 5 bases and the J segment 9 bases; nucleotides outside the gene matches: 10. The CDR3 has 13 amino acids. The CDR3 region has the DNA TGCAGTGCTGAGACAGGGTCCGGTAGGCCCCAGCATTTT. It specifies CSAETGSGRPQHF.

On this clonotype: This may stem from a read error, because a much larger clone lies one nucleotide away. The final CDR3 position lacks the conserved phenylalanine or tryptophan, pointing to a likely read error. This chain joins TRBV4-1 and TRBJ1-1; 8 bases agree with TRBD1. Germline CDR1 and CDR2: MGHRA and YSYEKL. V gave up 3 bases and J gave up 4 bases; unmatched junction bases: 7. The CDR3 covers 15 residues. DNA for the CDR3: TGCGCCAGCAGCCACCCGACAGGGGCCCTCACTGAAGCTTTCTCT. It translates to CASSHPTGALTEAFS.

This clonotype was seen many times. This chain connects TRBV7-9 to TRBJ2-3; 9 bases are shared with TRBD2. This CDR3 is 15 amino acids long. Germline V lookup: CDR1 SEHNR, CDR2 FQNEAQ (reference sequence). J was trimmed by 0 bases and V by 5 bases; bases with no gene match: 3. CDR3 sequence reads: CASSNGLASTDTQYF. The CDR3 nucleotides read TGTGCCAGCAGCAACGGACTAGCGAGCACAGATACGCAGTATTTT.

CDR3 loop: CASSIDYSQETQYF. In DNA, the CDR3 is TGTGCCAGTAGTATTGATTACAGCCAAGAGACCCAGTACTTC. The V gene is TRBV19, the J gene TRBJ2-5; no clear D gene. V lost 3 bases and J 1 base, leaving 9 bases between the germline ends. The CDR3 covers 14 residues. In germline, CDR1 is LNHDA, CDR2 SQIVND (reference sequence).

A few counts support this clonotype. The chain recombines TRBV28 with TRBJ1-6, with D tentatively TRBD1 (5 bases). The CDR3 length is 14 residues. The germline V gene has CDR1 MDHEN and CDR2 SYDVKM. The V end lost 4 bases, the J end lost 10 bases, and 14 bases lay between the germline ends. This CDR3 reads CASSYAQGSSPLHF. Here the CDR3 DNA reads TGTGCCAGCAGTTACGCCCAGGGTTCCTCACCCCTCCACTTT.

This clonotype appeared a single time. The CDR3, as DNA: TGTGCCAGCGGTAGGACAGACCAAGGGATCCAGTACTTC. The encoded protein is CASGRTDQGIQYF. The chain combines TRBV25-1 with TRBJ2-5; weak D call: TRBD1 (6 bases). From germline, CDR1 is MGHDK and CDR2 SYGVNS. V was trimmed by 8 bases and J by 10 bases, leaving 20 bases between them. CDR3 size: 13 residues.

Concerning this clonotype: It is likely a read error, because the conserved phenylalanine at the end of the CDR3 is missing. The rearrangement uses TRBV4-3 and TRBJ2-5; 13 positions agree with TRBD2. The CDR3 contains 15 residues. V lost 1 base, J lost 4 bases, and 0 bases stayed unmatched. Germline V gene sequence: CDR1 LGHNA, CDR2 YSLEER. The CDR3 loop reads CASSQGLAGGETQYL. The DNA of the CDR3 is TGCGCCAGCAGCCAAGGACTAGCGGGAGGAGAGACCCAGTACCTC.

This clonotype has only a few counts. The chain uses TRBV12-3 or TRBV12-4 and TRBJ2-7; 7 bases line up with TRBD2. The V gene end was trimmed by 4 bases and the J gene end by 2 bases; junction bases not matched to a gene: 5. The CDR3 sequence is 14 residues long. The CDR3 region is CASSSGTNTYEQYF. CDR3 sequence (DNA): TGTGCCAGCAGTTCCGGGACTAATACCTACGAGCAGTACTTC.

This clonotype was seen only a few times. This chain links TRBV5-6 with TRBJ2-1, with 13 nucleotides matching TRBD2. Germline loops: CDR1 SGHDT, CDR2 YYEEEE. The CDR3 extends over 15 amino acids. The V segment lost 4 bases and the J segment 8 bases; nucleotides outside the gene matches: 6. The DNA of the CDR3 is TGTGCCAGCAGCCATGGACTAGCGGGGGCGTATGAGCAGTTCTTC. Translated: CASSHGLAGAYEQFF.

This clonotype was counted many times. The rearrangement joins TRBV28 to TRBJ1-2; weak D call: TRBD1 (5 bases). Germline loops: CDR1 MDHEN, CDR2 SYDVKM. This CDR3 has 16 residues. V was pared by 3 bases and J by 5 bases, with 19 bases between. CDR3 bases: TGTGCCAGCAGTTTGATTCCCCAGGGCTGGGAGTATGGCTACACCTTC. Its translation is CASSLIPQGWEYGYTF.

This clonotype was seen many times. V usage is TRBV30 and J usage is TRBJ2-3; TRBD2 matches at 7 bases. The junction had 7 bases not matched to a gene; V was cut back by 4 bases and J by 3 bases. Germline V CDR1 and CDR2: GTSNPN, SVGIG (reference sequence). CDR3 length: 14 amino acids. The CDR3 bases are TGTGCCTGGACGGTAGGGAGGGGTACAGATACGCAGTATTTT. Its translation is CAWTVGRGTDTQYF.

The sample holds a few counts of this clonotype. V is TRBV28 and J is TRBJ2-3; D is possibly TRBD1 (5 bases). The ends were cut back, 6 bases at V and 0 bases at J, with 16 bases in the middle. CDR1 MDHEN and CDR2 SYDVKM come from the germline V gene. This CDR3 is 16 amino acids long. CDR3 sequence reads: CASSYARQTSTDTQYF. The CDR3 bases are TGTGCCAGCAGCTACGCCCGACAGACTAGCACAGATACGCAGTATTTT.

This chain links TRBV10-1 with TRBJ2-7; D not resolved. The V end lost 3 bases, the J end lost 4 bases, and 7 bases lay between the germline ends. Germline V gene data show CDR1 as WNHNN and CDR2 as SYGVQD (reference sequence). This CDR3 is built from 12 residues. The CDR3 DNA reads as TGCGCCAGCAGTGACCCCGGGTACGAGCAGTACTTC. It encodes CASSDPGYEQYF.

This clonotype was found many times. This sequence joins TRBV7-6 and TRBJ2-3; either TRBD1 or TRBD2 may fit D (5 bases each). The V and J ends lost 6 bases and 0 bases respectively, with 10 bases between them. CDR1 is SGHVS, CDR2 FNYEAQ, per germline. The CDR3 has 14 amino acids. The CDR3 here is CASSLWGSTDTQYF. CDR3 bases: TGTGCCAGCAGTTTATGGGGGAGCACAGATACGCAGTATTTT.

The table lists this clonotype with many counts. The chain couples TRBV7-2 to TRBJ2-1; 10 bases match TRBD2. Germline CDR1 SGHTA, CDR2 FQGNSA. The V gene end was trimmed by 5 bases and the J gene end by 16 bases; junction bases not matched to a gene: 17. This CDR3 has 15 residues. The CDR3 sequence is CASSPPAGGLRVGFF. In DNA, the CDR3 is TGTGCCAGCAGCCCCCCAGCGGGAGGGCTTAGGGTTGGCTTCTTC.

Comments on this clonotype: The junction departs from germline at one end; a sequencing error may be responsible. V gene TRBV28 combines with J gene TRBJ2-5; the D call may be TRBD1 or TRBD2 (5 bases each). The CDR3 is 14 amino acids. Per the germline V gene, CDR1 is MDHEN and CDR2 is SYDVKM. CDR3 sequence: CASSVSWGKETRYF. The DNA of the CDR3 is TGTGCCAGCAGCGTTAGTTGGGGGAAAGAGACCCGGTACTTC. Based on the CDR3 plus reference TRBV28 and TRBJ2-5, the full variable domain is DVKVTQSSRYLVKRTGEKVFLECVQDMDHENMFWYRQDPGLGLRLIYFSYDVKMKEKGDIPEGYSVSREKKERFSLILESASTNQTSMYLCASSVSWGKETRYFGPGTRLLVL.

This clonotype was observed at least ten times. This chain connects TRBV20-1 to TRBJ2-7, with 10 bases fitting TRBD1. The CDR3 length is 15 residues. After removal of 0 bases from V and 4 bases from J, the junction contained 6 bases not matched to a gene. CDR1 is DFQATT and CDR2 is SNEGSKA in the germline V gene (reference sequence). In DNA, the CDR3 is TGCAGTGCTAGAGACCAGGACAGGGGGTGGTACGAGCAGTACTTC. Protein sequence: CSARDQDRGWYEQYF.

Notes on this clonotype: The junction departs from germline at one end; a sequencing error may be responsible. V gene TRBV6-4 combines with J gene TRBJ2-1; TRBD2 matches 8 bases. CDR3 length equals 16 residues. Germline V lookup: CDR1 MRHNA, CDR2 SNTAGT. This CDR3 is CAGSDSGTRSYNEQFF. In nucleotides, the CDR3 is TGTGCCGGCAGTGACTCCGGGACTAGGTCCTACAATGAGCAGTTCTTC.

In this sample, this clonotype turned up once. An end of the junction differs from the germline gene, which may be a read error. The chain employs TRBV2 and TRBJ1-4; D not resolved. This CDR3 has 14 amino acids. The V gene's germline CDR1 is SNHLY and CDR2 FYNNEI. The CDR3 DNA reads TGTGCCAGCAGTGCGGTGCCCACTAATGAAGAACTGTTTTTT. It encodes CASSAVPTNEELFF.

This clonotype showed up just a few times. The chain links TRBV4-1 to TRBJ1-5, with D maybe TRBD1 (6 bases). Trimming pared 3 bases from V and 4 bases from J, leaving 19 bases between. Germline values: CDR1 MGHRA, CDR2 YSYEKL. CDR3 size: 17 residues. The CDR3 DNA is TGCGCCAGCAGCCAGCAAATGTCGGGGGGCTGGAATCAGCCCCAGCATTTT. It is translated as CASSQQMSGGWNQPQHF.